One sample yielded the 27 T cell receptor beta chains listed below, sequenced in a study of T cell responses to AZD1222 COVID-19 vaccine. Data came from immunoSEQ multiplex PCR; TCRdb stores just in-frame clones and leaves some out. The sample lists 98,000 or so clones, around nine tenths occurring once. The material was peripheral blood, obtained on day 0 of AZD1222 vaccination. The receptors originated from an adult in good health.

CDR3 coding DNA: TGTGCCAGCAGCTTTGGGAACTACAATGAGCAGTTCTTC. Translated, it gives CASSFGNYNEQFF. The chain joins TRBV7-3 to TRBJ2-1; unclear D gene. This CDR3 contains 13 residues. In germline, CDR1 is SGHTA, CDR2 FQGTGA. The germline V and J ends were trimmed by 3 bases and 3 bases, with 6 bases remaining between them.

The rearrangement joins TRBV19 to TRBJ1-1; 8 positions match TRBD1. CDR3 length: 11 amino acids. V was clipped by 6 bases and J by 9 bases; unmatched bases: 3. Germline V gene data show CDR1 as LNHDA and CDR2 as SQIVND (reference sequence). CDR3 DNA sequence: TGTGCCAGTAGCCGGACAGGGAAAGCTTTCTTT. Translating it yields CASSRTGKAFF.

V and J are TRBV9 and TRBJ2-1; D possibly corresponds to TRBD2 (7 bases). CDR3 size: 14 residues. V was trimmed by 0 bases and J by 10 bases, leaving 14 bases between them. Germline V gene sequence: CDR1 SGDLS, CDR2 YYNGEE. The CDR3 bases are TGTGCCAGCAGCGTAGAAGGGGGGGCCTGGGAGCAGTTCTTC. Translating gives CASSVEGGAWEQFF.

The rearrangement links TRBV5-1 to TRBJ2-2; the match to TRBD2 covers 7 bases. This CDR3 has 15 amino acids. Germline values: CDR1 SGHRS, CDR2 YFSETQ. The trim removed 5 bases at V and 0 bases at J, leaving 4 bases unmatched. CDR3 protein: CASSWGGPNTGELFF. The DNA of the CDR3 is TGCGCCAGCAGTTGGGGAGGGCCGAACACCGGGGAGCTGTTTTTT.

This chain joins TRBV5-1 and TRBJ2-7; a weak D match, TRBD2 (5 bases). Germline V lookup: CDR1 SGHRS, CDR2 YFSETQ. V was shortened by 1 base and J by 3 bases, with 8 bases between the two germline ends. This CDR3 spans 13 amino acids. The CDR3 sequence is CASSLTGNYEQYF. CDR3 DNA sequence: TGCGCCAGCAGCTTGACGGGAAACTACGAGCAGTACTTC.

The CDR3 here is CASSPSGTSGSTYNEQFF. CDR3 bases: TGTGCCAGCAGCCCTTCAGGGACTAGCGGGAGCACCTACAATGAGCAGTTCTTC. This rearrangement joins TRBV28 to TRBJ2-1; 14 bases fit TRBD2. This CDR3 has 18 residues. The trim removed 6 bases at V and 2 bases at J, leaving 9 bases unmatched. Germline V gene sequence: CDR1 MDHEN, CDR2 SYDVKM.

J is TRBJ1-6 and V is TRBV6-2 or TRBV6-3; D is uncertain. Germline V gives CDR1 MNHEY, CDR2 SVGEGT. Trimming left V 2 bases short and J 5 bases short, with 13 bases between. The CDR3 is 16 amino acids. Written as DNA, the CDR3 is TGTGCCAGCAGTTACGGATGGACCGTGAATAATTCACCCCTCCACTTT. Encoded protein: CASSYGWTVNNSPLHF.

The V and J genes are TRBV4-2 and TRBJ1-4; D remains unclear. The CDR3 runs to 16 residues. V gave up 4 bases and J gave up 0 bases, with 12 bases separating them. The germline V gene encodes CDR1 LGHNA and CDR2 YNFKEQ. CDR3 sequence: CASSPREGATNEKLFF. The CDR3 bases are TGTGCCAGCAGCCCGAGGGAGGGTGCAACTAATGAAAAACTGTTTTTT.

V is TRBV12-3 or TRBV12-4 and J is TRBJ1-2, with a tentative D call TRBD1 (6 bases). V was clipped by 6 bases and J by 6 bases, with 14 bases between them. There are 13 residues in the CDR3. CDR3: CASSLQGWNGYTF. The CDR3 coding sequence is TGTGCCAGCAGCCTACAGGGATGGAATGGCTACACCTTC.

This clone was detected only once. CDR3 residues: CASSIDARGRNEKLFF. The CDR3 DNA follows: TGTGCCAGTAGTATAGATGCCAGGGGTCGGAATGAAAAACTGTTTTTT. The chain uses TRBV19 and TRBJ1-4; D is perhaps TRBD1 (6 bases). V lost 0 bases, J lost 5 bases, and 13 bases lay in between. The CDR3 has 16 amino acids. CDR1 is LNHDA, CDR2 SQIVND, per germline (reference sequence). Full variable domain (rest looked up from reference TRBV19 and TRBJ1-4): DGGITQSPKYLFRKEGQNVTLSCEQNLNHDAMYWYRQDPGQGLRLIYYSQIVNDFQKGDIAEGYSVSREKKESFPLTVTSAQKNPTAFYLCASSIDARGRNEKLFFGSGTQLSVL.

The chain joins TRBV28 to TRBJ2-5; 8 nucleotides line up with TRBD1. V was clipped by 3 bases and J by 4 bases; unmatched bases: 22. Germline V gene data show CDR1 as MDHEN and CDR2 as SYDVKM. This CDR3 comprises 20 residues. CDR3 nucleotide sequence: TGTGCCAGCAGTTTTTTCACCATAGCGACACTCGACAGGGGAGGAGAGACCCAGTACTTC. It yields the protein CASSFFTIATLDRGGETQYF.

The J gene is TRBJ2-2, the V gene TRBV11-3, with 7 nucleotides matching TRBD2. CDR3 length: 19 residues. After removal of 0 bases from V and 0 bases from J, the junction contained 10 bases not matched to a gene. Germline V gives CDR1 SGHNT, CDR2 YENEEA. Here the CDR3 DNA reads TGTGCCAGCAGCTTAGAGGGCGGGAGAGCCGGGTCGAACACCGGGGAGCTGTTTTTT. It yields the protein CASSLEGGRAGSNTGELFF. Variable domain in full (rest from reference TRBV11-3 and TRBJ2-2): EAGVVQSPRYKIIEKKQPVAFWCNPISGHNTLYWYLQNLGQGPELLIRYENEEAVDDSQLPKDRFSAERLKGVDSTLKIQPAELGDSAVYLCASSLEGGRAGSNTGELFFGEGSRLTVL.

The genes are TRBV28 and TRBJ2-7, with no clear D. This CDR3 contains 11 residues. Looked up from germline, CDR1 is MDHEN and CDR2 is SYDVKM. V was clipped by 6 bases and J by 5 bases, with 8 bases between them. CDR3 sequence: CASSRRHEQYF. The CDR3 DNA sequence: TGTGCCAGCAGCCGACGCCACGAGCAGTACTTC.

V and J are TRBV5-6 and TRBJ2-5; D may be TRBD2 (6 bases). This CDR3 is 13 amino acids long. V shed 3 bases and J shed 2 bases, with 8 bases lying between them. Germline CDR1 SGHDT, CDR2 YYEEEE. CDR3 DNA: TGTGCCAGCAGCTCGGGACTTCAAGAGACCCAGTACTTC. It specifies CASSSGLQETQYF. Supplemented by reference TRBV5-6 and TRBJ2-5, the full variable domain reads DAGVTQSPTHLIKTRGQQVTLRCSPKSGHDTVSWYQQALGQGPQFIFQYYEEEERQRGNFPDRFSGHQFPNYSSELNVNALLLGDSALYLCASSSGLQETQYFGPGTRLLVL.

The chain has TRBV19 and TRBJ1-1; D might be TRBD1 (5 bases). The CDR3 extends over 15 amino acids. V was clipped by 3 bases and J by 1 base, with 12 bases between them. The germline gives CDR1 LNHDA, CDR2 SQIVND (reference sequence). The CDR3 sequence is CASSISGGTNTEAFF. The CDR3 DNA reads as TGTGCCAGTAGTATCTCGGGCGGGACGAACACTGAAGCTTTCTTT.

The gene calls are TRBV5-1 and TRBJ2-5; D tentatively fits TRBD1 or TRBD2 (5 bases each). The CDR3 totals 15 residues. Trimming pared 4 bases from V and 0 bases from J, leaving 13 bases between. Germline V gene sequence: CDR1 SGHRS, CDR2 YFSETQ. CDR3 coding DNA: TGCGCCAGCAGCCCGAGGGGCAGAAACCAAGAGACCCAGTACTTC. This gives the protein CASSPRGRNQETQYF.

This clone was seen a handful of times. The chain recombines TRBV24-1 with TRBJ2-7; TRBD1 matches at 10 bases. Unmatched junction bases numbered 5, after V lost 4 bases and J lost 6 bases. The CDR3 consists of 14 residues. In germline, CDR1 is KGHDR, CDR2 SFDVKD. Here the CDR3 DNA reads TGTGCCACCAGTGACACCGGGACAGGGGTCGAGCAGTACTTC. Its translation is CATSDTGTGVEQYF.

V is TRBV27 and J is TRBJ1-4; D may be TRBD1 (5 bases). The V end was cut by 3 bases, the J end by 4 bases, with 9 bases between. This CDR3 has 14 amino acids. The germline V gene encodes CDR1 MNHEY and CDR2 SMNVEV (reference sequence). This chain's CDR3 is CASSFSDINEKLFF. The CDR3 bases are TGTGCCAGCAGTTTTTCGGACATTAATGAAAAACTGTTTTTT.

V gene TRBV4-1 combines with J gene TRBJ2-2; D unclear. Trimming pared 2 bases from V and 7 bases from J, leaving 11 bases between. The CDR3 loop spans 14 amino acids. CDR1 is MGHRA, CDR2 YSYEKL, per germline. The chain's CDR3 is CASSQRPAYGELFF. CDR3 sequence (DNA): TGCGCCAGCAGCCAACGGCCAGCATACGGGGAGCTGTTTTTT.

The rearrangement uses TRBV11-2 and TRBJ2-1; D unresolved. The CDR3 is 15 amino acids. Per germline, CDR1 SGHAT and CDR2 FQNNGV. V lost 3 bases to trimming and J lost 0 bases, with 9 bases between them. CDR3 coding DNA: TGTGCCAGCAGCTTCCTCGTAAGCTCCTACAATGAGCAGTTCTTC. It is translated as CASSFLVSSYNEQFF.

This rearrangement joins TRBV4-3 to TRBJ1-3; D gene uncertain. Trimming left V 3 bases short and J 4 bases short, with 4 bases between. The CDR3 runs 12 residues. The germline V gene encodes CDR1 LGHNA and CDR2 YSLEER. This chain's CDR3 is CASSHLGNTIYF. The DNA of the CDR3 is TGCGCCAGCAGCCACCTGGGAAACACCATATATTTT.

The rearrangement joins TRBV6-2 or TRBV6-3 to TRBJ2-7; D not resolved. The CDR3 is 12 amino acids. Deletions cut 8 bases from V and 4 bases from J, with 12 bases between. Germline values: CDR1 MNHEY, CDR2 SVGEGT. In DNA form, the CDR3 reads TGTGCCAGCCGCCTCTCAATTTACGAGCAGTACTTC. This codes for CASRLSIYEQYF.

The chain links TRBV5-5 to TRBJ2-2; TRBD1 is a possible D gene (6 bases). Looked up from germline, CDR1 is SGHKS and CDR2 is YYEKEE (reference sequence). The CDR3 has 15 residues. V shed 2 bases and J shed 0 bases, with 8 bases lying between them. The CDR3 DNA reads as TGTGCCAGCAGCTTTAGGGACACGAACACCGGGGAGCTGTTTTTT. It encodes CASSFRDTNTGELFF.

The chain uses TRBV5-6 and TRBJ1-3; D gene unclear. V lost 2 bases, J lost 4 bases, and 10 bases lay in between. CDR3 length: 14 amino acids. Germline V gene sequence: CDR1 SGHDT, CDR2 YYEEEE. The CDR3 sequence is CASSLRAKGNTIYF. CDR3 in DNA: TGTGCCAGCAGCTTACGGGCAAAGGGAAACACCATATATTTT.

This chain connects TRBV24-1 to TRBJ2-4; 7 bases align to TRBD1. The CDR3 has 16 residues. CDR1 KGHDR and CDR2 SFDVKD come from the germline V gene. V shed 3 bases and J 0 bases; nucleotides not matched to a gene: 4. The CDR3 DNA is TGTGCCACCAGTGATCCAGGGGGAGAAGCCAAAAACATTCAGTACTTC. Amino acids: CATSDPGGEAKNIQYF.

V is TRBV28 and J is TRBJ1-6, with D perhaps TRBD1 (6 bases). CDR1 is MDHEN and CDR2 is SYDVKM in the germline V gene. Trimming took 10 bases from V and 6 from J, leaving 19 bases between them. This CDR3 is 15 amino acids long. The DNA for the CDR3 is TGTGCCACCCTCAATTCTGGCAGGGGTAATTCACCCCTCCACTTT. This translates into CATLNSGRGNSPLHF.

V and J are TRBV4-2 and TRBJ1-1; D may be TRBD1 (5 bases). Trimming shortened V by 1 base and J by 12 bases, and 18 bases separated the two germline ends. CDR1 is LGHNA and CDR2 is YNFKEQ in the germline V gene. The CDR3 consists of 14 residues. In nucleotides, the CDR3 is TGTGCCAGCAGCCAAGGCGGTGGGGGATGGGGGTCTTTCTTT. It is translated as CASSQGGGGWGSFF.